This entry lists 12 T cell receptor beta chains sequenced from one sample in a study of PD-L1 blockade in urothelial cancer. Assay: immunoSEQ multiplex PCR; the TCRdb copy retains only in-frame clones and omits some. The sample has under 120,000 clones; about 85% are singletons. The sequences come from PBMCs, collected around atezolizumab (anti-PD-L1) treatment. The source of these receptors is a man in his forties or fifties with urothelial cancer.

The chain employs TRBV18 and TRBJ1-2; 7 nucleotides line up with TRBD1. This CDR3 has 14 amino acids. Looked up from germline, CDR1 is KGHSH and CDR2 is LQKENI. V shed 8 bases and J 4 bases; nucleotides not matched to a gene: 10. The CDR3 DNA follows: TGTGCCAGCCGACCGGGACAGACTTCCTATGGCTACACCTTC. Amino acid sequence: CASRPGQTSYGYTF.

This chain joins TRBV5-1 and TRBJ2-1; possible D gene TRBD1, 6 bases. V was pared by 0 bases and J by 5 bases, with 12 bases between. This CDR3 has 15 residues. CDR1 SGHRS and CDR2 YFSETQ come from the germline V gene. The CDR3 nucleotides are TGCGCCAGCAGCTTGGCCCGGACAGTAAACAATGAGCAGTTCTTC. It yields the protein CASSLARTVNNEQFF.

The J gene is TRBJ1-1, the V gene TRBV7-6, with 11 bases that match TRBD1. The length of the CDR3 is 16 residues. Germline CDR1 reads SGHVS; CDR2 reads FNYEAQ. V shed 1 base and J 5 bases; nucleotides not matched to a gene: 6. DNA of the CDR3: TGTGCCAGCAGCTTAGAGAGGGGACAGGGGGAAACTGAAGCTTTCTTT. It codes for CASSLERGQGETEAFF.

The chain recombines TRBV11-3 with TRBJ2-2, with TRBD2 as a possible D gene (6 bases). The CDR3 has 15 residues. Looked up from germline, CDR1 is SGHNT and CDR2 is YENEEA. Trimming cost V 2 bases and J 6 bases, with 13 bases left between them. CDR3 loop: CASSLQQGGAGELFF. In DNA, the CDR3 is TGTGCCAGCAGCTTACAGCAGGGAGGTGCCGGGGAGCTGTTTTTT.

The chain is built from TRBV18 and TRBJ1-4, with a possible D match to TRBD1 (5 bases). CDR3 length equals 16 residues. V lost 5 bases and J lost 1, with 14 bases in between. Germline V CDR1 and CDR2: KGHSH, LQKENI. As DNA, the CDR3 is TGTGCCAGCTCAAGGGGACTGATGGGAACTAATGAAAAACTGTTTTTT. It translates to CASSRGLMGTNEKLFF. Complete variable domain (other parts from reference TRBV18 and TRBJ1-4): NAGVMQNPRHLVRRRGQEARLRCSPMKGHSHVYWYRQLPEEGLKFMVYLQKENIIDESGMPKERFSAEFPKEGPSILRIQQVVRGDSAAYFCASSRGLMGTNEKLFFGSGTQLSVL.

CDR3 DNA sequence: TGTGCCAGCAGCTTCCGAGCGGGACCCCCCAATGAGCAGTTCTTC. Protein sequence: CASSFRAGPPNEQFF. This rearrangement joins TRBV7-9 to TRBJ2-1; 7 nucleotides align to TRBD2. Germline V gives CDR1 SEHNR, CDR2 FQNEAQ (reference sequence). CDR3 length: 15 residues. The junction had 8 bases not matched to a gene; V was cut back by 3 bases and J by 6 bases.

The genes are TRBV5-6 and TRBJ2-4; 12 positions agree with TRBD2. This CDR3 region has 14 residues. V lost 4 bases to trimming and J lost 9 bases; unmatched junction nucleotides: 5. The V gene's germline CDR1 is SGHDT and CDR2 YYEEEE. The CDR3 bases are TGTGCCAGCAGCACGACTAGCGGGAGCGCCATTCAGTACTTC. It codes for CASSTTSGSAIQYF.

The rearrangement links TRBV2 to TRBJ2-5; 12 bases fit TRBD2. The J segment lost 4 bases and the V segment lost 6 bases, leaving 12 bases of the junction unmatched. The germline V gene has CDR1 SNHLY and CDR2 FYNNEI. The CDR3 runs to 17 residues. This chain's CDR3 is CASSSRGLAGGRETQYF. The CDR3 coding sequence is TGTGCCAGCAGCAGCAGGGGGCTAGCGGGAGGGCGAGAGACCCAGTACTTC.

The gene calls are TRBV6-5 and TRBJ2-7; 7 bases agree with TRBD1. Germline CDR1 reads MNHEY; CDR2 reads SVGAGI. V shed 6 bases, J shed 0 bases, and the junction held 5 bases outside the gene matches. This CDR3 comprises 14 residues. CDR3 in DNA: TGTGCCAGCAGCCCGGCAGGGGGCTCCTACGAGCAGTACTTC. Amino acid sequence: CASSPAGGSYEQYF.

The chain joins TRBV30 to TRBJ2-1, with 7 bases aligning to TRBD1. The CDR3 runs 15 residues. The V segment lost 4 bases and the J segment 12 bases; nucleotides outside the gene matches: 18. Germline V lookup: CDR1 GTSNPN, CDR2 SVGIG (reference sequence). CDR3 residues: CAWTAVTGIFSPQFF. The CDR3 bases are TGTGCCTGGACCGCCGTGACAGGGATCTTCTCTCCGCAGTTCTTC. Full variable domain (missing parts from reference TRBV30 and TRBJ2-1): SQTIHQWPATLVQPVGSPLSLECTVEGTSNPNLYWYRQAAGRGLQLLFYSVGIGQISSEVPQNLSASRPQDRQFILSSKKLLLSDSGFYLCAWTAVTGIFSPQFFGPGTRLTVL.

This chain joins TRBV29-1 and TRBJ1-2; D unclear. V gave up 1 base and J gave up 8 bases, with 14 bases separating them. The CDR3 is 13 amino acids. The germline CDR1 and CDR2 sequences are SQVTM and ANQGSEA. The chain's CDR3 is CSVEGAGFGGYTF. The CDR3 DNA reads TGCAGCGTTGAAGGGGCCGGTTTTGGAGGCTACACCTTC.

The chain employs TRBV5-6 and TRBJ2-1; the D gene is possibly TRBD2 (5 bases). The CDR3 covers 13 residues. V was shortened by 5 bases and J by 3 bases, with 9 bases between the two germline ends. Germline V gene data show CDR1 as SGHDT and CDR2 as YYEEEE. The CDR3 nucleotides are TGTGCCAGCAGGTACGGGAACTACAATGAGCAGTTCTTC. This sequence encodes CASRYGNYNEQFF.